This entry lists 17 T cell receptor beta chains sequenced from one sample in a study of blood T cell repertoires in COVID-19. Method: immunoSEQ multiplex PCR; TCRdb's copy keeps in-frame clones and lacks some. The sample holds about 40,000 clones, approximately 80% seen once. The specimen was peripheral blood. The source of these receptors is a woman aged 55-69 years with acute or convalescent COVID-19.

V is TRBV24-1 and J is TRBJ1-5; 10 positions agree with TRBD1. V was pared by 3 bases and J by 7 bases, with 8 bases of the junction left unmatched. The CDR3 extends over 16 amino acids. The germline V gene encodes CDR1 KGHDR and CDR2 SFDVKD. CDR3 loop: CATSDGGQGTGQPQHF. The CDR3 bases are TGTGCCACCAGTGATGGGGGACAGGGGACAGGGCAGCCCCAGCATTTT.

V is TRBV7-9 and J is TRBJ2-4; 10 bases line up with TRBD2. The CDR3 runs 16 residues. The V gene's germline CDR1 is SEHNR and CDR2 FQNEAQ (reference sequence). Losses at the gene ends were 4 bases for V and 6 bases for J; bases not matched to a gene: 9. The CDR3, as DNA: TGTGCCAGCAGCTCCGGGACTAGCGAGACTAGAAACATTCAGTACTTC. It is translated as CASSSGTSETRNIQYF.

The CDR3 protein is CASSPTPGTGSSGANVLTF. The CDR3 DNA follows: TGTGCCAGCAGTCCAACTCCCGGGACAGGTAGCTCTGGGGCCAACGTCCTGACTTTC. This chain connects TRBV6-6 to TRBJ2-6, with 8 bases identical to TRBD1. The CDR3 length is 19 residues. CDR1 is MNHNY and CDR2 is SVGAGI in the germline V gene (reference sequence). The trim removed 5 bases at V and 0 bases at J, leaving 12 bases unmatched.

This chain connects TRBV21-1 to TRBJ2-3; the table's D call, TRBD1, has no DNA check behind it. TRBV21-1 is classified as a pseudogene. This CDR3 contains 14 residues. The CDR3 sequence is CASSKEGVRNTQYF. The CDR3 nucleotides are TGTGCCAGCAGCAAAGAGGGGGTCAGGAATACGCAGTATTTT.

CDR3 DNA: TGCGCCAGCAGCCAAGCGGGGGAATTTTTCTCACCCCTCCACTTT. This sequence encodes CASSQAGEFFSPLHF. The J gene is TRBJ1-6, the V gene TRBV4-1; D possibly corresponds to TRBD1 (5 bases). Germline CDR1 reads MGHRA; CDR2 reads YSYEKL. The CDR3 is made up of 15 amino acids. V lost 1 base and J 10 bases, leaving 14 bases between the germline ends.

The V call is TRBV18, the J call TRBJ1-3; possibly TRBD1 for D (6 bases). The CDR3 spans 14 residues. CDR1 is KGHSH and CDR2 is LQKENI in the germline V gene. V dropped 4 bases and J dropped 3 bases, with 10 bases sitting between them. Written as DNA, the CDR3 is TGTGCCAGCTCACTAGGACAGTATGGAAACACCATATATTTT. Translation gives CASSLGQYGNTIYF.

The rearrangement links TRBV28 to TRBJ2-7; 8 bases match TRBD1. CDR1 MDHEN and CDR2 SYDVKM come from the germline V gene. The CDR3 spans 14 residues. V lost 3 bases and J lost 2; bases outside the gene matches: 3. CDR3 sequence reads: CASSFSGGTYEQYF. The CDR3 coding sequence is TGTGCCAGCAGTTTTTCAGGGGGCACCTACGAGCAGTACTTC.

This rearrangement joins TRBV5-4 to TRBJ2-5; TRBD2 matches at 7 bases. Germline-derived CDR1 and CDR2 are SGHNT and YYREEE (reference sequence). V trimming: 5 bases; J trimming: 6 bases; junction bases outside the gene matches: 10. The CDR3 sequence is 14 residues long. Here the CDR3 DNA reads TGTGCCAGCAGTTTTGGGAAGCGGGATAAGACCCAGTACTTC. Its protein product is CASSFGKRDKTQYF. Full variable domain (rest looked up from reference TRBV5-4 and TRBJ2-5): ETGVTQSPTHLIKTRGQQVTLRCSSQSGHNTVSWYQQALGQGPQFIFQYYREEENGRGNFPPRFSGLQFPNYSSELNVNALELDDSALYLCASSFGKRDKTQYFGPGTRLLVL.

The chain carries TRBV5-1 and TRBJ2-3; maybe TRBD2 (6 bases). Trimming shortened V by 1 base and J by 0 bases, and 12 bases separated the two germline ends. Germline CDR1 reads SGHRS; CDR2 reads YFSETQ. This CDR3 contains 16 residues. CDR3 nucleotides: TGCGCCAGCAGCTTGTCTAAGGGGACTAGCACAGATACGCAGTATTTT. Protein sequence: CASSLSKGTSTDTQYF.

CDR3 protein: CSASRSEKRETQYF. DNA of the CDR3: TGCAGTGCTAGTCGTTCCGAGAAGAGAGAGACCCAGTACTTC. The chain couples TRBV20-1 to TRBJ2-5; D gene uncertain. The CDR3 consists of 14 residues. Trimming removed 3 bases from V and 4 bases from J, with 15 bases in between. Per the germline V gene, CDR1 is DFQATT and CDR2 is SNEGSKA (reference sequence).

The chain joins TRBV18 to TRBJ1-3, with 10 bases that match TRBD1. V shed 0 bases, J shed 4 bases, and the junction held 6 bases outside the gene matches. The CDR3 is made up of 17 amino acids. Germline CDR1 reads KGHSH; CDR2 reads LQKENI. CDR3 sequence reads: CASSPPGQGRRGNTIYF. In nucleotides, the CDR3 is TGTGCCAGCTCACCACCGGGACAGGGGCGCCGAGGAAACACCATATATTTT. Supplemented by reference TRBV18 and TRBJ1-3, the full variable domain reads NAGVMQNPRHLVRRRGQEARLRCSPMKGHSHVYWYRQLPEEGLKFMVYLQKENIIDESGMPKERFSAEFPKEGPSILRIQQVVRGDSAAYFCASSPPGQGRRGNTIYFGEGSWLTVV.

This rearrangement joins TRBV2 to TRBJ2-7; D remains ambiguous. CDR3 length equals 13 residues. Germline CDR1 reads SNHLY; CDR2 reads FYNNEI. Trimming stripped 3 bases from V and 2 bases from J, with 8 bases between. Here the CDR3 reads CASSEGITYEQYF. The CDR3, as DNA: TGTGCCAGCAGTGAGGGCATTACCTACGAGCAGTACTTC.

The V call is TRBV2, the J call TRBJ2-2; no clear D. This CDR3 contains 13 residues. The V gene's germline CDR1 is SNHLY and CDR2 FYNNEI. V lost 4 bases, J lost 2 bases, and 5 bases lay in between. The CDR3 sequence is CASSAVNTGELFF. CDR3 coding DNA: TGTGCCAGCAGTGCGGTAAACACCGGGGAGCTGTTTTTT.

V and J are TRBV7-9 and TRBJ1-1; no firm D call. V was trimmed by 7 bases and J by 1 base, leaving 16 bases between them. Germline-derived CDR1 and CDR2 are SEHNR and FQNEAQ (reference sequence). The CDR3 length is 15 residues. CDR3 residues: CASTPGESSNTEAFF. The CDR3 DNA reads TGTGCCAGCACCCCGGGAGAGAGCTCGAACACTGAAGCTTTCTTT.

The chain links TRBV5-5 to TRBJ2-2, with D unclear. Trimming took 1 base from V and 0 from J, leaving 7 bases between them. The germline gives CDR1 SGHKS, CDR2 YYEKEE (reference sequence). CDR3 length equals 15 residues. This chain's CDR3 is CASSLSSANTGELFF. The CDR3 DNA reads as TGTGCCAGCAGCTTGTCCAGCGCGAACACCGGGGAGCTGTTTTTT.

This clone was recorded a few times. This chain connects TRBV6-5 to TRBJ1-3; tentative D call: TRBD1 (6 bases). This CDR3 contains 14 residues. From germline, CDR1 is MNHEY and CDR2 SVGAGI. The V end was cut by 6 bases, the J end by 8 bases, with 17 bases between. The CDR3 region has the DNA TGTGCCAGCAGGGTGACAGGAAAGGGAGACACCATATATTTT. Protein sequence: CASRVTGKGDTIYF.

The chain recombines TRBV9 with TRBJ1-3; no clear D. The CDR3 contains 15 residues. Between the trimmed V and J ends, which lost 0 bases and 0 bases, there was a span of 7 bases. Germline V lookup: CDR1 SGDLS, CDR2 YYNGEE. CDR3: CASSVGGSSGNTIYF. The DNA for the CDR3 is TGTGCCAGCAGCGTAGGAGGGTCCTCTGGAAACACCATATATTTT.